This T cell receptor beta chain was recovered during a study of blood T cell repertoires in COVID-19. Study details: Researchers got acute and convalescent COVID-19 samples from the United States, Italy and Spain. PBMCs, B-cell-depleted T cells, or T cells were the source of the cDNA or gDNA that made up the material.

The table came from immunoSEQ multiplex PCR; TCRdb's copy has only in-frame clones and leaves some out. The repertoire includes about 96,000 clones, roughly 84% of them detected once, and 15% to 20% sits in the top ten. Sequenced material: peripheral blood. The clonotype comes from a woman aged 55 to 70 with acute or convalescent COVID-19.

The CDR3: CASSQSPGTGRHSYGYTF. CDR3 DNA sequence: TGTGCCAGCAGCCAAAGTCCCGGGACAGGGCGTCATTCTTATGGCTACACCTTC. V usage is TRBV7-6 and J usage is TRBJ1-2; 9 nucleotides match TRBD1. This CDR3 is 18 amino acids long. The germline V gene encodes CDR1 SGHVS and CDR2 FNYEAQ. V lost 5 bases, J lost 5 bases, and 18 bases stayed unmatched.